The entry that follows covers one T cell receptor beta chain sequence. Its antigen is still unknown. The input lacks base qualities; no much larger clone sits a single base away. RNA was extracted using the RNeasy kit, and roughly 0.5 to 1 microgram was reverse transcribed with random hexamers. The immunoSEQ multiplex PCR assay, covering 54 Vbeta and 13 Jbeta segments, was used to amplify TCR beta CDR3 regions. To correct PCR amplification bias, a synthetic template baseline was used for both primer optimization and computational correction. As for the authors' bioinformatics: Only productive sequences were kept, with reads annotated to V, D and J genes according to IMGT and analyzed in immunoSEQ Analyzer. To calculate clonality, Shannon entropy was normalized by log2 of the number of productive unique sequences and then subtracted from one. For each patient and control, public and private clones were evaluated within the 100 most prevalent clones. Susac-specific clones were defined as absent from healthy and MS cohorts, 850 to 1,300 published viral clones and other ImmuneACCESS disease sequences. TCRdb redid the processing of the public reads, applying fastp at Q25 and MiXCR, and retained in-frame beta chains. Each record represents a unique CDR3 protein, reported with the most common genes and DNA among its rows. These V and J calls derive from TCRdb rather than the authors' analysis. The sample profile shows a few hundred thousand distinct CDR3 sequences; around 91% of them were found once. The ten largest clones capture 0.18% of the sample.

The data derive from a study of CD8 T cells in Susac syndrome (dated by TCRdb to between 2018 and 2021). General notes on the study: The study used repertoire sequencing to test whether antigen drove CD8+ T cell activation and differentiation in Susac syndrome. CD8+ T cell repertoire clonality was compared between 11 to 12 healthy donors, around 14 Susac syndrome patients and approximately 15 multiple sclerosis patients. Results the study describes overall, beyond this receptor: The study acknowledged that relatively few individuals were included in the TCR sequencing and HLA analysis.

Peripheral blood CD8+ and CD4+ T cells from healthy donors, Susac syndrome patients and multiple sclerosis patients were profiled by high-throughput TCR beta sequencing. The multiple sclerosis controls were treatment-naive patients whose relapsing-remitting disease, either stable or active, fulfilled the revised McDonald criteria. Bulk CD8+ and CD4+ T cells were purified by magnetic negative isolation, while CD8+ TEMRA cells were enriched using FACS. Blood was collected in EDTA tubes and processed within 24 hours, with PBMCs isolated through density gradient centrifugation. PBMCs destined for TCR sequencing were cryopreserved in liquid nitrogen and later thawed in a 37 °C water bath. Purity of sorted or isolated CD4+, CD8+ and CD8+ TEMRA cells was at least 90%. Including the terminal cysteine and phenylalanine, the CDR3 comprises 18 residues. Here the CDR3 DNA is all that survives: 54 bases in frame from base 1. Unmatched junction bases come to 7, with V trimmed by 2 bases and J by 2 bases.

Here the chain combines TRBV12-3 or TRBV12-4 and TRBJ2-6; 9 middle bases align to TRBD1. Sequenced input: CD8+ T cells from PBMCs. The source is a human donor with multiple sclerosis. The bases read TGTGCCAGCAGTTTACCGGGACAGGGTGGTACTGGGGCCAACGTCCTGACTTTC. The resulting protein is CASSLPGQGGTGANVLTF.